This T cell receptor (beta chain) was sequenced during a study of shared clonotypes between healthy human individuals. General study results and limits: An anticipated effect of sequencing depth on clonotype sharing among donors was recognized.

At deep level, the assay was performed. TCRdb keeps only in-frame clones here, not all; method: immunoSEQ multiplex PCR. Of over a million clones in the sample, approximately 68% were seen once. In regard to this clone: Its antigen is currently unknown.

Germline V gene data show CDR1 as GTSNPN and CDR2 as SVGIG (reference sequence). The CDR3 runs to 16 residues. V lost 2 bases and J lost 3, with 20 bases in between. The genes are TRBV30 and TRBJ2-7; tentatively, D is TRBD1 (6 bases). The TCR sequence derives from a man aged 18 to 29 in good health. Material for sequencing was memory CD4+ T cells sorted from blood. This sample's subset: CD45RA-negative fraction. The CDR3 region is CAWSTTSTGIRYEQYF. CDR3 bases: TGTGCCTGGAGTACGACCTCGACAGGAATCCGCTACGAGCAGTACTTC.